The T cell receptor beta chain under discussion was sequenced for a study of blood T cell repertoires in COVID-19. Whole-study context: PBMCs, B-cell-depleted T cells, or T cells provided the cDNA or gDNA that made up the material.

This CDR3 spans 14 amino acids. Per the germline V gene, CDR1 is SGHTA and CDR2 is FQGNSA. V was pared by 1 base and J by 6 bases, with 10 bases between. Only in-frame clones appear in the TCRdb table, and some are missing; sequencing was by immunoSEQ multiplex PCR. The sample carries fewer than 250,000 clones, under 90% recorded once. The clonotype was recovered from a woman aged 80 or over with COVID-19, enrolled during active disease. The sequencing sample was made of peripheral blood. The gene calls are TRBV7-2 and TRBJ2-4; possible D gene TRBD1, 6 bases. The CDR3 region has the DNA TGTGCCAGCAGCTTAGAAGGGACAATAAACATTCAGTACTTC. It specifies CASSLEGTINIQYF. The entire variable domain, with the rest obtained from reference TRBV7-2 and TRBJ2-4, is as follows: GAGVSQSPSNKVTEKGKDVELRCDPISGHTALYWYRQSLGQGLEFLIYFQGNSAPDKSGLPSDRFSAERTGGSVSTLTIQRTQQEDSAVYLCASSLEGTINIQYFGAGTRLSVL.